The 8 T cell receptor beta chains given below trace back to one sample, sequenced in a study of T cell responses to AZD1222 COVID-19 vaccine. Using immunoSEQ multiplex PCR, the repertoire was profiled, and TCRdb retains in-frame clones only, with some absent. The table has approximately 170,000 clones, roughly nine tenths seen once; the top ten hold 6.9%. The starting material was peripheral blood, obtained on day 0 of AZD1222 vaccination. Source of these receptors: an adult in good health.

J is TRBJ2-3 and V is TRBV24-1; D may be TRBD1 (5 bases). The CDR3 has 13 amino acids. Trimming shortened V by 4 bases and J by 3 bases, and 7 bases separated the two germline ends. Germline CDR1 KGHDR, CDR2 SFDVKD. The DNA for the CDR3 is TGTGCCACCAGTGACCCAGGGACAGATACGCAGTATTTT. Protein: CATSDPGTDTQYF.

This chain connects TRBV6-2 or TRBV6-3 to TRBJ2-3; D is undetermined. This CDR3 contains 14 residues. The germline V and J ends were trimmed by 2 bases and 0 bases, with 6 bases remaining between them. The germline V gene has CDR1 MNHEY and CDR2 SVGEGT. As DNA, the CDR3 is TGTGCCAGCAGTTACCCAGGTAGCACAGATACGCAGTATTTT. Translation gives CASSYPGSTDTQYF.

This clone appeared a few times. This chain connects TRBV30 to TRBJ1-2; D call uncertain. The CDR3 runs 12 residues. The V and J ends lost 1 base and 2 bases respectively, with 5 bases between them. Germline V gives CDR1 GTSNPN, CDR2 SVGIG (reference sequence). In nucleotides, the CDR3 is TGTGCCTGGAGTGGCTCGAACTATGGCTACACCTTC. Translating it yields CAWSGSNYGYTF.

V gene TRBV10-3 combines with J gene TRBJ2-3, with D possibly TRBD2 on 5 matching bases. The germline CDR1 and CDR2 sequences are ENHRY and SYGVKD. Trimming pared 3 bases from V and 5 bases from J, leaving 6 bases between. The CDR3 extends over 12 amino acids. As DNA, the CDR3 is TGTGCCATCAGTGACGGGGTAGATACGCAGTATTTT. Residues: CAISDGVDTQYF.

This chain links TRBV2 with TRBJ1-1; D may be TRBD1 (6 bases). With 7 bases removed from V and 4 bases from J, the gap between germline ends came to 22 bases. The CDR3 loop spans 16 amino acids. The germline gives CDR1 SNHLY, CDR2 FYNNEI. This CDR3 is CASNDRYGVQATEAFF. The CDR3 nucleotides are TGTGCCAGCAACGACAGGTACGGAGTGCAGGCCACTGAAGCTTTCTTT.

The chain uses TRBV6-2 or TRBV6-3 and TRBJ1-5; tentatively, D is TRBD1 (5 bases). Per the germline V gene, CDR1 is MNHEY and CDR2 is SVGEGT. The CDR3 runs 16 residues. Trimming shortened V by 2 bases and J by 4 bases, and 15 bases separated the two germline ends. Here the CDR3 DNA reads TGTGCCAGCAGTTACCTCCTCGACTGGGGGAATCAGCCCCAGCATTTT. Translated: CASSYLLDWGNQPQHF.

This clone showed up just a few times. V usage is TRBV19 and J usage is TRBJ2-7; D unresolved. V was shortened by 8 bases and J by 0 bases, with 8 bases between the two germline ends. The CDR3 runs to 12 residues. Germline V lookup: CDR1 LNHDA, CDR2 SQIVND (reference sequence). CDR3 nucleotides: TGTGCCAGTCGCGGTTCCTCCTACGAGCAGTACGTC. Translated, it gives CASRGSSYEQYV.

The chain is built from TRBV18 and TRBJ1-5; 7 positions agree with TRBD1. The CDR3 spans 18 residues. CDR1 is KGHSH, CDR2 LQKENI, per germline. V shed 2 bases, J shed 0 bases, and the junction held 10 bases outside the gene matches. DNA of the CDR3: TGTGCCAGCTCACCAGGGGGACAGATAGAATATAGCAATCAGCCCCAGCATTTT. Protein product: CASSPGGQIEYSNQPQHF.